This TCR beta chain came from a study of shared clonotypes between healthy human individuals. CDR3 size: 13 residues. CDR1 and CDR2 from the germline V gene are SGHTA and FQGTGA. Trimming took 6 bases from V and 2 from J, leaving 9 bases between them. This clone was found once. The antigen remains undetermined. Study-level findings and limits: Incompleteness in sorted-subset sequencing, despite large depth, was shown by rarefaction.

Replicate PCRs for sorted subsets used 200 ng DNA; this equaled tens of thousands of T cell genomes. Using immunoSEQ multiplex PCR, the repertoire was profiled, and TCRdb retains in-frame clones only, with some absent. The table lists 2 million to 2.5 million clones, 85% to 95% of them singletons, with approximately 0.41% in the top ten. The sequencing sample was made of naive CD4+ T cells from PBMCs. As to subset: CD45RA+ positively selected. The clonotype was recovered from a man aged 18 to 35 in good health. Some clones in this sample may be carry-over from other donors' samples. The V call is TRBV7-3, the J call TRBJ2-3; the D is unclear. The CDR3 protein is CASSKIATDTQYF. The CDR3 DNA reads as TGTGCCAGCAGTAAGATAGCCACAGATACGCAGTATTTT. Full variable domain (outside the CDR3, taken from reference TRBV7-3 and TRBJ2-3): GAGVSQTPSNKVTEKGKYVELRCDPISGHTALYWYRQSLGQGPEFLIYFQGTGAADDSGLPNDRFFAVRPEGSVSTLKIQRTERGDSAVYLCASSKIATDTQYFGPGTRLTVL.